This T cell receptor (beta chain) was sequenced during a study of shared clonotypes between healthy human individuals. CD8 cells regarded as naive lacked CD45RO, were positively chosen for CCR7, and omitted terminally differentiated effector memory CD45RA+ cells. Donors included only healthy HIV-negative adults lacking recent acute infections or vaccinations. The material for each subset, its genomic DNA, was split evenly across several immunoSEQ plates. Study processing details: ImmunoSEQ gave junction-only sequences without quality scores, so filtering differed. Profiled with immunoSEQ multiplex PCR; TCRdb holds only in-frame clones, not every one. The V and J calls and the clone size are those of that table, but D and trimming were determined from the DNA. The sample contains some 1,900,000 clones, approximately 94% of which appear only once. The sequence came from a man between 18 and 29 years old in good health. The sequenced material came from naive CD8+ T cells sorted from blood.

CDR3 sequence (DNA): TGTGCCAGCAGCGTAGATAACATGGATGAAAAACTGTTTTTT. It specifies CASSVDNMDEKLFF. The chain uses TRBV9 and TRBJ1-4, with D hard to call. CDR1 and CDR2 (germline): SGDLS, YYNGEE. The CDR3 spans 14 residues. V lost 0 bases and J 6 bases, leaving 9 bases between the germline ends.